Listed below are T cell receptor beta chains from one sample, sequenced in a study of immune evolution from preneoplasia to lung adenocarcinoma. Sequencing was performed with immunoSEQ multiplex PCR; in TCRdb, only in-frame clones are kept and a portion is missing. Seen here are thousands of clones, approximately 85% observed once, and the top ten hold about 5.8%. What was sequenced was FFPE minimally invasive lung adenocarcinoma tissue. The source is a person between 70 and 80 years old with lung adenocarcinoma. Each CDR3 is given with its conserved first and last residue. The D gene is left open where the match is weak. Where a row states a size, it is once, few, many or the class of an expanded clone; other rows omit it.

len	v_gene	d_gene	j_gene	abundance	CDR3aa	CDR3nt
15	TRBV7-9	NA	TRBJ1-4	NA	CASSFVQAGKEKLFF	TGTGCCAGCAGCTTTGTCCAGGCAGGGAAAGAAAAACTGTTTTTT
13	TRBV12-5	NA	TRBJ1-1	NA	CASGFRGNSLAFF	TGTGCTAGTGGTTTCCGGGGGAACTCACTCGCTTTCTTT
15	TRBV28	NA	TRBJ2-7	few	CASSKQSPGLYEQYF	TGTGCCAGCAGTAAACAGTCCCCGGGGCTCTACGAGCAGTACTTC
14	TRBV5-1	NA	TRBJ2-7	NA	CASSLSRGSYEQYF	TGCGCCAGCAGCTTGAGCAGGGGCTCCTACGAGCAGTACTTC
13	TRBV7-2	NA	TRBJ1-2	NA	CASSFHDGYGYTF	TGTGCCAGCAGCTTTCACGACGGCTATGGCTACACCTTC
15	TRBV6-1	NA	TRBJ2-5	NA	CASSEAAGGGETQYF	TGTGCCAGCAGTGAGGCGGCCGGGGGCGGGGAGACCCAGTACTTC
14	TRBV19	NA	TRBJ1-1	NA	CASSMGGDFPPDFF	TGTGCCAGTAGTATGGGGGGTGACTTTCCTCCGGACTTCTTT
16	TRBV14	NA	TRBJ2-1	NA	CASSQATGHSYNEQFF	TGTGCCAGCAGCCAAGCAACGGGCCACTCCTACAATGAGCAGTTCTTC
14	TRBV7-6	TRBD1	TRBJ1-1	NA	CASSKTGANTEAFF	TGTGCCAGCAGCAAGACAGGGGCGAACACTGAAGCTTTCTTT
16	TRBV7-9	NA	TRBJ2-3	NA	CASSLPLNPATDTQYF	TGTGCCAGCAGCCTTCCTCTAAATCCCGCAACAGATACGCAGTATTTT
13	TRBV18	NA	TRBJ1-2	NA	CASSLDGLYGYTF	TGTGCCAGCTCACTTGACGGCCTCTATGGCTACACCTTC
15	TRBV9	NA	TRBJ1-1	NA	CASSAANTMNTEAFF	TGTGCCAGCAGCGCAGCTAATACCATGAACACTGAAGCTTTCTTT
14	TRBV7-6	NA	TRBJ2-7	NA	CASSPQPYSYEQYF	TGTGCCAGCAGCCCCCAGCCGTACTCCTACGAGCAGTACTTC
15	TRBV6-5	NA	TRBJ1-6	NA	CASSYYGGPNSPLHF	TGTGCCAGCAGTTACTATGGCGGACCTAATTCACCCCTCCACTTT
14	TRBV5-1	NA	TRBJ2-1	NA	CASSLAVGGNEQFF	TGCGCCAGCAGCTTGGCCGTTGGGGGCAATGAGCAGTTCTTC
11	TRBV6-6	NA	TRBJ2-7	NA	CASSDPYEQYF	TGTGCCAGCAGCGATCCCTACGAGCAGTACTTC
13	TRBV7-3	TRBD1	TRBJ2-7	NA	CASSQDRGHEQYF	TGTGCCAGCAGCCAGGACAGGGGCCACGAGCAGTACTTC
12	TRBV13	NA	TRBJ1-1	NA	CASSFLPREAFF	TGTGCCAGCAGCTTCCTCCCGCGAGAAGCTTTCTTT
13	TRBV6-6	TRBD1	TRBJ2-1	NA	CASIQTGNNEQFF	TGTGCCAGCATCCAGACAGGGAACAATGAGCAGTTCTTC
13	TRBV7-3	NA	TRBJ2-1	NA	CASSLTLTGEQFF	TGTGCCAGCAGCTTAACGTTAACGGGGGAGCAGTTCTTC
15	TRBV18	NA	TRBJ2-2	NA	CASSPTRAYTGELFF	TGTGCCAGCTCACCAACGAGGGCGTACACCGGGGAGCTGTTTTTT
18	TRBV27	NA	TRBJ1-6	NA	CASSQSRDPRSYNSPLHF	TGTGCCAGCAGTCAATCCCGGGACCCACGCTCCTATAATTCACCCCTCCACTTT
16	TRBV5-6	NA	TRBJ2-1	NA	CASSLFVGSSYNEQFF	TGTGCCAGCAGCTTGTTCGTCGGCAGCTCCTACAATGAGCAGTTCTTC
13	TRBV27	NA	TRBJ1-1	NA	CASSGGWGTEAFF	TGTGCCAGCAGTGGGGGGTGGGGCACTGAAGCTTTCTTT
13	TRBV5-4	NA	TRBJ1-2	NA	CASSNGAQGGYTF	TGTGCCAGCAGCAATGGGGCCCAGGGGGGCTACACCTTC
15	TRBV7-8	NA	TRBJ2-7	NA	CASSKWGGQGPEQYF	TGTGCCAGCAGCAAATGGGGGGGGCAGGGACCCGAGCAGTACTTC
16	TRBV11-2	NA	TRBJ2-2	NA	CASSSRPSWDTGELFF	TGTGCCAGCAGCTCCCGTCCCTCATGGGACACCGGGGAGCTGTTTTTT
15	TRBV2	TRBD1	TRBJ2-2	once	CASRGTGVYTGELFF	TGTGCCAGCAGGGGGACAGGGGTTTACACCGGGGAGCTGTTTTTT
15	TRBV4-1	NA	TRBJ1-2	NA	CASSKPDGYYYGYTF	TGCGCCAGCAGCAAACCGGACGGTTACTACTATGGCTACACCTTC
14	TRBV5-1	TRBD1	TRBJ2-3	NA	CASSPGQGVDTQYF	TGCGCCAGCAGCCCAGGACAGGGGGTGGATACGCAGTATTTT
13	TRBV28	TRBD1	TRBJ1-2	NA	CASTWDRSDGYTF	TGTGCCAGCACCTGGGACAGGTCCGACGGCTACACCTTC
14	TRBV11-1	NA	TRBJ1-6	NA	CASGPSSYNSPLHF	TGTGCCAGCGGACCGAGCTCCTATAATTCACCCCTCCACTTT
15	TRBV6-5	TRBD1	TRBJ1-6	NA	CASSKPGQGHSPLHF	TGTGCCAGTTCAAAGCCGGGACAGGGCCATTCACCCCTCCACTTT
17	TRBV11-2	NA	TRBJ1-1	NA	CASSLDRGSTSNTEAFF	TGTGCCAGCAGCTTAGATCGAGGGTCCACGTCGAACACTGAAGCTTTCTTT
15	TRBV15	NA	TRBJ2-3	NA	CATSRDVGGSDTQYF	TGTGCCACCAGCAGAGATGTGGGGGGTTCAGATACGCAGTATTTT
12	TRBV7-8	TRBD2	TRBJ2-7	NA	CASMGGGYEQYF	TGTGCCAGCATGGGGGGGGGCTACGAGCAGTACTTC
16	TRBV5-1	NA	TRBJ1-6	NA	CASSLAWTITNSPLHF	TGCGCCAGCAGCTTGGCTTGGACAATTACCAATTCACCCCTCCACTTT
15	TRBV5-1	NA	TRBJ1-1	NA	CASSLVGDMNTEAFF	TGCGCCAGCAGCTTGGTCGGGGATATGAACACTGAAGCTTTCTTT
12	TRBV30	NA	TRBJ2-2	once	CAWEENTGELFF	TGTGCCTGGGAAGAGAACACCGGGGAGCTGTTTTTT